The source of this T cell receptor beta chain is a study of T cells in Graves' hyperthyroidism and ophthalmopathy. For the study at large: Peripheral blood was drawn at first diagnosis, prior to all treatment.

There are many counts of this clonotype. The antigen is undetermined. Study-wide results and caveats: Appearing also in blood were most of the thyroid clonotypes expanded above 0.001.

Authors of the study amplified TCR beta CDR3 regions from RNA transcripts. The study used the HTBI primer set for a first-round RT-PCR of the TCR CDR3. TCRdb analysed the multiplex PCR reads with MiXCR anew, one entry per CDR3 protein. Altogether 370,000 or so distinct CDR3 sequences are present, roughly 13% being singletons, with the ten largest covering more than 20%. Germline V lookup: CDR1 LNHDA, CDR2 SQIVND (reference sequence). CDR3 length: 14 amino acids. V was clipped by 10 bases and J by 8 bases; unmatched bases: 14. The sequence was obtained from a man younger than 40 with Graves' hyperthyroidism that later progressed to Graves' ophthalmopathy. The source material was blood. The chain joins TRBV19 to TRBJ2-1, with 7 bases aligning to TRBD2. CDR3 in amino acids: CATESGAADYEQFF. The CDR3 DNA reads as TGTGCCACCGAAAGCGGGGCCGCGGACTATGAGCAGTTCTTC.